This T cell receptor beta chain was captured in a study of CD8 T cells in ankylosing spondylitis. Trimming stripped 3 bases from V and 0 bases from J, with 14 bases between. The CDR3 sequence is 16 residues long. Germline V gene lookup returns CDR1 SGHRS and CDR2 YFSETQ. One entry per CDR3 protein results from TCRdb running MiXCR on the 5' RACE reads. The sample has about 250,000 distinct CDR3 sequences, roughly 32% seen once. This clonotype was picked up a small number of times. The antigen is undetermined. Study-level points and caveats: Reports of some motif variants in reactive arthritis synovial fluid and blood predate this one.

This sequence was found in a male donor with ankylosing spondylitis or in good health (not recorded which). The rearrangement joins TRBV5-1 to TRBJ2-3; D gene unclear. Sample: blood, either unsorted or a sorted T cell fraction (not recorded which). The CDR3 loop reads CASSYLWAQSTDTQYF. CDR3 in DNA: TGCGCCAGCAGCTACCTCTGGGCCCAGAGCACAGATACGCAGTATTTT.